This TCR beta chain was sequenced in a study of human versus mouse CDR3 diversity and MHC coevolution. Turning to the study itself: immunoSEQ was reported to reach one in 200,000 T cells sensitivity.

Between the trimmed V and J ends, which lost 4 bases and 14 bases, there was a span of 22 bases. Per germline, CDR1 MDHEN and CDR2 SYDVKM. The CDR3 runs 14 residues. Whole-study results and caveats: iCHAO1 estimated the human TCR beta repertoire at 1.5 million to 2 million clonotypes.

Naive CD4 T cells were sorted as CD45RO-negative, CD62L-positive. Method: immunoSEQ multiplex PCR; TCRdb's copy keeps in-frame clones and lacks some. This table has tens of thousands of clones, 85% to 95% appearing once. In its sample, this clone was seen once. Its specificity is not known. The TCR comes from a person between 60 and 69 years old in good health. Sequencing was carried out using naive CD4+ T cells from blood. The subset was: CD45RO-negative CD62L-positive naive CD4 T cells. The V and J genes are TRBV28 and TRBJ2-3; a weak D match, TRBD2 (6 bases). The CDR3 region has the DNA TGTGCCAGCAGTTCCCCCTCCGGAGCGGGCCTGGGGTATTTT. Protein product: CASSSPSGAGLGYF.